This TCR beta chain was captured by sequencing in a study of blood T cells in healthy people across ages (dated by TCRdb to about 2015). Background for the entire study: In model experiments, template switching captured roughly one uniquely barcoded TCR beta cDNA molecule for every two T cells. To track age-related changes in TCR beta repertoire diversity, the study relied on deep sequencing normalized with unique cDNA molecular identifiers. The donors were divided into four age groups: young (average around 17 years), middle-aged (over 35), aged (about 61) and long-lived (roughly 86). Using the same blood draw, the study looked at two additional independent replicas of 1 million unique cDNA reads for two donors, one aged 18 to 30 and the other aged 80 or older.

Results and caveats for the whole study, not just this receptor: Estimates of total diversity from one million sequenced T cells were regarded as lower bounds and underestimates. The long-lived group showed more naive CD4+ T cells, fewer expanded clones and increased TCR diversity than the aged group, suggesting age selection. As age increased, observed TCR beta diversity per million T cells dropped in a roughly linear way, and a significant reduction was already evident by age 40. Since profiling was done on bulk unsorted PBMCs, naive and antigen-experienced compartments could not be conclusively compared. Observed TCR beta diversity correlated strongly with the percentage of naive T cells measured by flow cytometry. Because donor CMV infection status was unknown, age-related changes in expanded clonotypes were potentially confounded.

With regard to this clonotype: Its recognized antigen is unknown. Base qualities are not at hand, and no much larger clone is one base apart.

The donors were 40 or so Caucasian individuals from Russia, aged about 6 to 95 years, who were systemically healthy. Around 10 milliliters of peripheral blood were collected from each donor into EDTA-treated Vacutainer tubes. Ficoll-Paque density-gradient centrifugation was used to isolate PBMCs, with at least 6.5 million per sample. Trizol reagent was used to extract total RNA from PBMCs, with at least 6 micrograms per sample. For every donor, an aliquot of PBMCs went through flow cytometry to measure the percentages of naive CD45RAhigh/CD27high T cells. Preparation of the library involved 5' RACE. The run used an Illumina HiSeq 2500. A second PCR of about 7 to 12 cycles was run with a J-beta primer mix and a sample-barcoded 5' primer. A unique molecular identifier was introduced onto each TCR beta cDNA molecule by a template-switch 5' adaptor carrying 12 random nucleotides. Each sample yielded at least 2.5 million CDR3-containing paired-end reads. First-strand cDNA was synthesized from all RNA with the Mint cDNA synthesis kit, primed by a TRBC-specific oligonucleotide. After uracil-DNA glycosylase treatment, a first 18-cycle PCR used universal primers M1SS and BC2_uni_R on all cDNA. The original pipeline was this. Each sample was normalized by randomly selecting 1 million high-quality reads, each carrying a distinct molecular identifier. Reads sharing molecular identifiers were discarded rather than binned into consensus sequences. MiTCR, run with a Q25 quality threshold and the strictest error-elimination algorithm, handled CDR3 identification, clonotype clustering and error correction. A nonparametric unseen species model using Euler transformation provided a lower-bound estimate of total TCR beta diversity. TCRdb handled the public reads itself, with Q25 trimming in fastp and clone calling in MiXCR, and kept productive beta chains. Each CDR3 protein appears once, grouped with its most common genes and DNA. The V and J calls and clone size are TCRdb's, not the authors'. Across this sample there are hundreds of thousands of distinct CDR3 sequences, with 25% seen only once. The ten largest clonotypes hold more than 8% of the sample.

The CDR3 covers 15 residues, taking in both the cysteine and the phenylalanine. Left in the record is the CDR3 DNA by itself, 45 bases read in frame from the first base. V and J are truncated by 3 bases and 9 bases respectively, leaving an intervening sequence of 20 bases. Via the germline V gene, CDR1 is SGHRS and CDR2 YFSETQ. The same data also went into a second study, on T cells of mothers and their children. The second study reports: The donors were nine systemically healthy Caucasian individuals, made up of three mothers and their six children. cDNA synthesis used all of the extracted RNA, with approximately 1.6 ug of RNA in each 15 ul reaction. In the second PCR, the M1S primer introduced both the sample barcodes and 2-4 random nucleotides. More than 8 million TCR beta CDR3 reads were obtained from each mother, and about 3 million reads were obtained from each child. In both related and unrelated pairs, thymic selection shapes the output of TCR recombination in a similar way, with inherited differences having only a minor effect. Related mother-child pairs always showed normalized repertoire overlap that was slightly higher than in unrelated mother-child pairs, though the difference was never significant. Persistent microchimeric T cell clones were not detected, at a sensitivity of about 99 clones per million clonotypes. The study used deep NGS to compare TCR beta repertoires of mothers and children, seeking features distinguishing related mother-child pairs from unrelated individuals. On average, the children were about 10 +/- 4 years old, while the mothers were about 37 +/- 4 years old. Libraries were sequenced on Illumina HiSeq 2000 with 100+100 nt paired-end reads after adapter ligation with NEBNext reagents. To prevent cross-contamination, the mother and child libraries were prepared one month apart and sequenced in separate runs. Each donor had between about 450,000 and 2,200,000 distinct TCR beta clonotypes identified. Naive TCR beta clonotypes were estimated from low-frequency clonotypes matched to each donor's FACS-determined naive share, without sorting.

The rearrangement combines TRBV5-1 with TRBJ2-3, with TRBD2 tentatively as D gene (5 bases match). This TCR was sampled from a boy between 10 and 17 years old in good health. Sequencing input: blood. The CDR3 corresponds to CASSSPLDYSATQYF. The base sequence is TGCGCCAGCAGCTCACCCCTCGACTATAGCGCCACGCAGTATTTT.